This TCR beta chain was found in a study of blood T cell repertoires in COVID-19 (TCRdb year 2020). About the study as a whole: Samples from collaborators originated in the United States, Italy and Spain and spanned both the acute and convalescent phases of COVID-19. The material from the prospective study consisted of cDNA or gDNA derived from T cells, B-cell-depleted T cells, or PBMCs. Subjects who had been exposed to COVID-19, were actively infected with it, or had recovered from it provided the deeply sampled blood TCRbeta repertoires that made up the dataset. The repertoires were made available in a free public database intended to serve as a resource for research on the immune response to SARS-CoV-2. The samples were drawn from the first 160 participants of the ongoing ImmuneRACE study and from over 950 subjects provided by 6 global collaborators. Nearly every sample came with metadata listing a de-identified subject ID, COVID-19 status, age in years and sex. HLA class I and class II types, where available, came from metadata supplied by the sample provider rather than from assay-based typing. Paper-wide results and their limitations: The quantity of clinical and demographic metadata differed by source and by participant and was supplied without curation.

TCRbeta CDR3 regions were amplified from genomic DNA by means of the immunoSEQ Assay, a bias-controlled multiplex PCR. On the study's bioinformatics: Nucleated cell counts per sample were estimated from amplification of reference gene primers within the assay. To quantify the absolute abundance of each unique TCRbeta CDR3 rearrangement, sequence reads were collapsed and filtered. For each sample, productive Simpson clonality was calculated by taking the square root of Simpson's diversity index across productive rearrangements. Imported from immuneACCESS, the table was reduced by TCRdb to in-frame sequences with V and J called. These copies leave out some clones; in studies compared against another copy, an unresolved V gene accounts for under half, and the cause of the remainder is not known. V, J and clone size derive from that table, while D and trimming were established from the DNA sequence. The sample profile shows fewer than 300,000 clones; more than 75% of them were found once. Together, the top ten hold approximately 2.4% of the sample.

Participants in the prospective study were enrolled through a virtual design, were aged about 18 to 100 years, and lived in approximately 25 United States geographic areas. In the prospective study, cohorts were assigned on the basis of participant-reported clinical history obtained from a screening survey and a study questionnaire. Each participant in the prospective study had whole blood, serum and a nasopharyngeal or oropharyngeal swab collected by mobile phlebotomists. Participants in the prospective study had the option to provide additional blood draws and questionnaires over an approximately 2-month period. Prospective study blood samples were shipped either frozen or at room temperature before DNA extraction. For this clone: The specificity of this receptor is unknown. No quality values exist for individual bases; no much larger clone is one base distant.

Sequencing was performed on PBMCs or T cells enriched from blood (not recorded which). The receptor was derived from a woman aged 40 to 50 with acute COVID-19.

The CDR3 protein sequence reads: CASSIGLAGVYEQYF. The nucleotide sequence reads TGTGCCAGTAGTATAGGGCTAGCGGGAGTCTACGAGCAGTACTTC. This chain is built from TRBV19 and TRBJ2-7, with TRBD2 matching 10 junction bases. From the germline V gene (reference sequence), CDR1 is LNHDA and CDR2 is SQIVND. V loses 1 base at its end and J loses 3 bases; junction bases beyond the gene matches: 3. The CDR3 goes from the cysteine to the phenylalanine over 15 residues. Only CDR3 DNA remains: 45 bases, in frame from the first base.